A selection of T cell receptor beta chains follows, all from one sample in a study of cytomegalovirus exposure and HLA in healthy donors. Assay used: immunoSEQ multiplex PCR; TCRdb lists only in-frame clones, some missing. The table lists approximately 220,000 clones, 83% of them singletons. Sequenced input: PBMCs. Receptors were obtained from a girl aged 10 to 17 in good health and CMV-seronegative. CDR3s leave out the opening cysteine and the closing phenylalanine or tryptophan. Size is omitted from some rows. Given values are once, few, many or a class for expanded clones.

TRBJ2-7	TRBV5-8	-	12	ASSLGVAQDEQY
TRBJ1-6	TRBV28	-	17	ASSFTAHRGQPDNSPLH
-	TRBV6-5	-	12	ASSYRVSSYEQY
TRBJ2-7	TRBV6-6	-	14	ASLPRSQGAFYEQY
TRBJ1-4	TRBV6-5	-	14	ASSYSIGQSNEKLF
TRBJ2-1	TRBV10-3	-	9	AITQNNEQF
TRBJ2-2	TRBV7-9	-	14	ASSLEARRNAGELF
TRBJ2-1	TRBV27	-	15	ASSLRASGLVYNEQF
TRBJ2-7	TRBV5-1	-	12	ASSLRTDSYEQY
TRBJ2-3	TRBV29-1	-	16	SVSTGGPTTTSTDTQY
TRBJ2-3	TRBV12-5	-	12	ASATSGSTDTQY
TRBJ1-5	TRBV7-8	-	11	ASSQDRNQPQH
TRBJ2-2	TRBV29-1	-	12	SVFDRVNTGELF
TRBJ1-2	TRBV19	once	11	ASSRGAGYGYT
TRBJ2-4	TRBV5-6	few	14	ASSLAGAGRGDIQY
TRBJ2-3	TRBV5-1	-	14	ASSLSSGVRTDTQY
TRBJ1-1	TRBV5-1	few	14	ASSFGRETSSTEAF
TRBJ1-4	TRBV5-6	-	13	ASSRQGGTGEKLF
TRBJ2-3	TRBV4-1	-	16	ASSLGDRAGVVIDTQY
TRBJ1-2	TRBV7-8	-	12	ASSSGQGNYGYT
TRBJ2-2	TRBV2	-	14	ASTVLAGRTTGELF
TRBJ1-2	TRBV7-9	-	12	ASRPPQGGYGYT
TRBJ2-1	TRBV25-1	few	14	ASRGFGGSSYNEQF
TRBJ2-1	TRBV20-1	-	8	SASQYEQF
TRBJ1-2	TRBV20-1	-	9	SARDVRWPT
TRBJ1-2	TRBV28	-	14	ASSPLRQGESYGYT
TRBJ2-7	TRBV5-4	-	12	ASSPGTDPYEQY
TRBJ2-1	TRBV12-2	-	15	ASRLGDLNRGRLEQF
TRBJ1-1	TRBV7-2	-	12	ASATQGANTEAF
TRBJ1-1	TRBV14	-	14	ASSYVSDSLNTEAF
TRBJ1-2	TRBV27	few	12	ASSSQGGGYGYT
TRBJ1-1	TRBV11-2	-	12	ASSLGGRNTEAF
TRBJ1-1	TRBV9	once	11	ASSPGGRTEAF
TRBJ2-7	TRBV28	-	12	ASGRDRDSYEQY
TRBJ2-1	TRBV28	-	13	ASSTWTGSGNEQF
TRBJ1-6	TRBV4-2	-	13	ASSQVGRGNSPLH
TRBJ2-7	TRBV10-1	-	14	ASSSSGTGGFYEQY
TRBJ2-7	TRBV4-2	-	15	ASSQEGEFSYGGEQY
TRBJ2-3	TRBV5-8	-	13	ASSWGGAGTDTQY
TRBJ2-2	TRBV21-1	-	13	ASSTGLVRTGELF
TRBJ1-1	TRBV6-5	once	13	ASKSRWLGGTEAF
TRBJ2-1	TRBV4-1	-	13	ASSLTSGALNEQF
TRBJ2-5	TRBV5-1	-	12	ASSWDWELETQY
TRBJ1-2	TRBV27	-	14	ASSFRTGRINYGYT
TRBJ2-1	TRBV7-3	-	13	ASSLAGGRKDEQF
TRBJ1-6	TRBV4-2	-	14	ASSQDRATNNSPLH
TRBJ1-2	TRBV5-6	-	10	ASSLSNYGYT
TRBJ1-2	TRBV5-1	-	11	ASSFDRVDGYT
TRBJ2-5	TRBV5-4	-	11	ASSQDRGETQY
TRBJ2-7	TRBV15	-	17	ATSRVPGTSGRTFYEQY
TRBJ2-2	TRBV28	-	15	ASRPSSGRGQGGELF
TRBJ1-1	TRBV11-2	once	15	ASSLGQGAPMNTEAF
TRBJ2-7	TRBV6-1	-	10	ASSEIRYEQY
TRBJ2-7	TRBV27	-	13	ASTAVGLADYEQY
TRBJ1-2	TRBV6-5	-	10	AIKDSNYGYT